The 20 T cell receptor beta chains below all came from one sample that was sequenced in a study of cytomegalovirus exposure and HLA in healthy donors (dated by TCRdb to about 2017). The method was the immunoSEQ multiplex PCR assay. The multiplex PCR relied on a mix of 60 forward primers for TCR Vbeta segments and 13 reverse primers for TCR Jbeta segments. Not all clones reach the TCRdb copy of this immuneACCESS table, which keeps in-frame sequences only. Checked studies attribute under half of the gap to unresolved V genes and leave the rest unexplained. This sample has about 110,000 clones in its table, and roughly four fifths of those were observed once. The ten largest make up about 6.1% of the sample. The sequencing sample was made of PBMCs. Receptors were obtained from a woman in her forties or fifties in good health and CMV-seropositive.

The CDR3: CASSIRDRLAGELFF. CDR3 in DNA: TGTGCCAGCAGCATACGTGATCGACTAGCAGGGGAGCTGTTTTTT. The chain joins TRBV5-4 to TRBJ2-2, with 7 bases fitting TRBD2. Germline trimming cut 4 bases from V and 8 bases from J; bases unmatched to any gene: 11. The CDR3 covers 15 residues. The germline CDR1 and CDR2 sequences are SGHNT and YYREEE (reference sequence). The full variable domain, its missing parts supplied by reference TRBV5-4 and TRBJ2-2, is ETGVTQSPTHLIKTRGQQVTLRCSSQSGHNTVSWYQQALGQGPQFIFQYYREEENGRGNFPPRFSGLQFPNYSSELNVNALELDDSALYLCASSIRDRLAGELFFGEGSRLTVL.

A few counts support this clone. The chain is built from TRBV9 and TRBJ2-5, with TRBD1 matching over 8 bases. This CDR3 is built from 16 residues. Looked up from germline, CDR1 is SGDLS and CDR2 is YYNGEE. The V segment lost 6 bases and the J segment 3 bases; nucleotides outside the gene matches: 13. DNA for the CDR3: TGTGCCAGCAACAGGGGGGCTATTGTCGGCAAAGAGACCCAGTACTTC. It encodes CASNRGAIVGKETQYF. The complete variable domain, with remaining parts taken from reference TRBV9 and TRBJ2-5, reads DSGVTQTPKHLITATGQRVTLRCSPRSGDLSVYWYQQSLDQGLQFLIQYYNGEERAKGNILERFSAQQFPDLHSELNLSSLELGDSALYFCASNRGAIVGKETQYFGPGTRLLVL.

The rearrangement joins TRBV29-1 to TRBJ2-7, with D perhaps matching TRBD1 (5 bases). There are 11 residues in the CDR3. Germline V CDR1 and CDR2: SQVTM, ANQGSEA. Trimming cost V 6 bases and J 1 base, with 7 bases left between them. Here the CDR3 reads CSVAGSYEQYF. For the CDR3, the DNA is TGCAGCGTAGCAGGGTCCTACGAGCAGTACTTC.

The CDR3: CASSEPRLEAFF. The CDR3 bases are TGTGCCAGCAGTGAACCTAGGCTTGAAGCTTTCTTT. J is TRBJ1-1 and V is TRBV6-1; D gene ambiguous. V shed 2 bases and J shed 7 bases, with 8 bases lying between them. CDR1 MNHNS and CDR2 SASEGT come from the germline V gene. There are 12 residues in the CDR3.

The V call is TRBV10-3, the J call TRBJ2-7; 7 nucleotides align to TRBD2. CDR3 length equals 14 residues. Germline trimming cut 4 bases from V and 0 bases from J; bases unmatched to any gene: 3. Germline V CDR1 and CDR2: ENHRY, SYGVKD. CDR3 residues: CAISAGGTSYEQYF. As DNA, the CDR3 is TGTGCCATCAGTGCGGGGGGTACCTCCTACGAGCAGTACTTC.

The CDR3 DNA follows: TGTGCCAGCAGCCACCGAAAGACTAGCGGGGGGGAAGGGGAGACCCAGTACTTC. Encoded protein: CASSHRKTSGGEGETQYF. The chain uses TRBV5-4 and TRBJ2-5; 14 bases are shared with TRBD2. This CDR3 contains 18 residues. With 4 bases clipped from V and 5 bases from J, the junction kept 13 bases outside the gene matches. Germline-derived CDR1 and CDR2 are SGHNT and YYREEE (reference sequence).

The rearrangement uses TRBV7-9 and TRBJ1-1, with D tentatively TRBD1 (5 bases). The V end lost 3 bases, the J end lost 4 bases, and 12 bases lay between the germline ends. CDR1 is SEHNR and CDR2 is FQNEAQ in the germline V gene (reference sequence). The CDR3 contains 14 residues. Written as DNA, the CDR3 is TGTGCCAGCAGCTTGGGGGGACTTGGCACTGAAGCTTTCTTT. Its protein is CASSLGGLGTEAFF.

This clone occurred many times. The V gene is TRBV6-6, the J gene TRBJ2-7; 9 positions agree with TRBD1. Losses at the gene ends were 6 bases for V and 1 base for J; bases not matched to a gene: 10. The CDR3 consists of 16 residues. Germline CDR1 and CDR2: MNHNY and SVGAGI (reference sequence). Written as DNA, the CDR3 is TGTGCCAGCAGAACACCGACAGGGGGTTCTTCCTACGAGCAGTACTTC. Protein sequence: CASRTPTGGSSYEQYF.

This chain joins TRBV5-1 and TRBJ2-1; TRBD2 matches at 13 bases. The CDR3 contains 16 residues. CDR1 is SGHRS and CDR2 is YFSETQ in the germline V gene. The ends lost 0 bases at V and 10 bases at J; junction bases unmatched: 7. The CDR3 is CASSLATSGGAGEQFF. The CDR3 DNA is TGCGCCAGCAGCTTGGCAACTAGCGGGGGGGCTGGCGAGCAGTTCTTC.

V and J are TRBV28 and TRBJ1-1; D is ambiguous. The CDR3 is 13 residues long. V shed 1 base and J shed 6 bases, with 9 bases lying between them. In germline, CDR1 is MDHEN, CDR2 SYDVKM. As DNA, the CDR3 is TGTGCCAGCAGTTTATCGGGTGGCCCTGAAGCTTTCTTT. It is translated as CASSLSGGPEAFF.

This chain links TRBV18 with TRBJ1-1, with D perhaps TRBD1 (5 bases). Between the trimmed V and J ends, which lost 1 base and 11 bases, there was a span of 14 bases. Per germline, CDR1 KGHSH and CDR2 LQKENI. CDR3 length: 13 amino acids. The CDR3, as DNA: TGTGCCAGCTCACCACGAGGTTACGGGGGGGCTTTCTTT. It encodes CASSPRGYGGAFF.

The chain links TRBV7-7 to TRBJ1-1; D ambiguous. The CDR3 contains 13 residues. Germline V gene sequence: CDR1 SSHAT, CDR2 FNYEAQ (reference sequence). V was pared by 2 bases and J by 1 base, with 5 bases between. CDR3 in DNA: TGTGCCAGCAGCTTACAGGAGAACACTGAAGCTTTCTTT. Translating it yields CASSLQENTEAFF.

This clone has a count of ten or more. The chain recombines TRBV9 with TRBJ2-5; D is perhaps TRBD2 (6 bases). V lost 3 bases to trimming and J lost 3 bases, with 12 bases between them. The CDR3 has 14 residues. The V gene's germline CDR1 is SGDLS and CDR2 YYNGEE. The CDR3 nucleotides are TGTGCCAGCAGCGCCGGCGGGACCAAAGAGACCCAGTACTTC. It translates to CASSAGGTKETQYF.

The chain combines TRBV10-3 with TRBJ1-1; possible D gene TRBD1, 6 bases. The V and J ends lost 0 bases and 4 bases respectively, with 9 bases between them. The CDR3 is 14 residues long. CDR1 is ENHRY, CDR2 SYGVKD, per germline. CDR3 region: CAISESWTVTEAFF. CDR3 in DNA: TGTGCCATCAGTGAGTCCTGGACAGTCACTGAAGCTTTCTTT.

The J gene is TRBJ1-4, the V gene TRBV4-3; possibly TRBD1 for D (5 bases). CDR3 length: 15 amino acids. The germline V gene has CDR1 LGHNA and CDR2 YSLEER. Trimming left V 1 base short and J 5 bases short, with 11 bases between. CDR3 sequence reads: CASSQVFNRNEKLFF. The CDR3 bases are TGCGCCAGCAGCCAAGTTTTCAACAGGAATGAAAAACTGTTTTTT.

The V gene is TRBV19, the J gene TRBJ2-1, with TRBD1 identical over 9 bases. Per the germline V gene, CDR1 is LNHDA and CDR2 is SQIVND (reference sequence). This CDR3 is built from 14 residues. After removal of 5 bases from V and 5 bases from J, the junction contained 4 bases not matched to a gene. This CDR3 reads CASSQTGGNNEQFF. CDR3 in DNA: TGTGCCAGTAGTCAGACAGGGGGGAACAATGAGCAGTTCTTC.

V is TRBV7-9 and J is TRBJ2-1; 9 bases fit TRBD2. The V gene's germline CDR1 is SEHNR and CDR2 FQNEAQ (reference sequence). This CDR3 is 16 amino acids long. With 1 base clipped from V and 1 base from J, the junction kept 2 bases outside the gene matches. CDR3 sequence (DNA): TGTGCCAGCAGCTTAGGGCGGGGGGGATCCTACAATGAGCAGTTCTTC. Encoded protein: CASSLGRGGSYNEQFF.

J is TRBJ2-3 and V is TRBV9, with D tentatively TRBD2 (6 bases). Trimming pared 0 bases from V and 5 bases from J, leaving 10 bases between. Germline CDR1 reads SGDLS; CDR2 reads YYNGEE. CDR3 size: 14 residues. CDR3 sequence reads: CASSVGGEEDTQYF. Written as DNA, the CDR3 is TGTGCCAGCAGCGTAGGGGGGGAGGAAGATACGCAGTATTTT.

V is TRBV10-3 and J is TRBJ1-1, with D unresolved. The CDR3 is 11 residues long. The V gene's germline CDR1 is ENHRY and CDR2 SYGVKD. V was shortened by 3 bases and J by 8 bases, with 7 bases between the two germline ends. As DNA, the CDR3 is TGTGCCATCAGTGAATTACAAGAAGCTTTCTTT. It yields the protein CAISELQEAFF.

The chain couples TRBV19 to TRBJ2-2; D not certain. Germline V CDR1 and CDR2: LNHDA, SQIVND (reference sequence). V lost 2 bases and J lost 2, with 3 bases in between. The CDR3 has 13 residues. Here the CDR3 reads CASSILNTGELFF. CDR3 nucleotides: TGTGCCAGTAGTATACTAAACACCGGGGAGCTGTTTTTT.